The next 31 T cell receptor beta chains were all read from a single sample in a study of blood T cell repertoires in COVID-19. Clones were read by immunoSEQ multiplex PCR, and TCRdb kept only the in-frame ones, dropping some. Here the sample spans 50,000 to 65,000 clones, approximately 72% being singletons. The sample comprised peripheral blood. The receptors were gathered from a woman in her 70s with COVID-19, enrolled during active disease.

This clone was seen a few times. The chain links TRBV2 to TRBJ2-5; the D gene is possibly TRBD1 (6 bases). Trimming stripped 7 bases from V and 7 bases from J, with 19 bases between. The CDR3 is made up of 14 amino acids. Germline CDR1 and CDR2: SNHLY and FYNNEI. CDR3 nucleotide sequence: TGTGCCAGCACCCGGGACCCAGGGGTATCGACCCAGTACTTC. It is translated as CASTRDPGVSTQYF.

This clone is labeled medium-sized (0.01 to 0.1%). Additional DNA sequences in this sample encode the identical CDR3. The chain recombines TRBV5-1 with TRBJ1-2; 10 nucleotides align to TRBD1. The CDR3 is 14 amino acids. Germline trimming cut 0 bases from V and 4 bases from J; bases unmatched to any gene: 0. CDR1 is SGHRS and CDR2 is YFSETQ in the germline V gene. CDR3 amino acids: CASSLGTGGYGYTF. CDR3 nucleotides: TGCGCCAGCAGCTTGGGGACAGGGGGCTATGGCTACACCTTC.

The chain carries TRBV7-9 and TRBJ2-2; no clear D. CDR1 is SEHNR and CDR2 is FQNEAQ in the germline V gene (reference sequence). The CDR3 contains 14 residues. V was shortened by 3 bases and J by 4 bases, with 9 bases between the two germline ends. The CDR3 sequence: CASSFGALTGELFF. The CDR3 DNA follows: TGTGCCAGCAGCTTCGGAGCCCTCACCGGGGAGCTGTTTTTT.

The V and J genes are TRBV29-1 and TRBJ2-3; a possible D gene is TRBD1 (5 bases). Germline V gives CDR1 SQVTM, CDR2 ANQGSEA. The CDR3 totals 14 residues. V was trimmed by 1 base and J by 4 bases, leaving 12 bases between them. The CDR3 loop is CSVEGGRAADTQYF. The CDR3 coding sequence is TGCAGCGTTGAAGGTGGCAGGGCCGCAGATACGCAGTATTTT.

This clone was detected once. The genes are TRBV19 and TRBJ2-2, with D unclear. The V and J ends lost 4 bases and 3 bases respectively, with 9 bases between them. The CDR3 runs 14 residues. Per the germline V gene, CDR1 is LNHDA and CDR2 is SQIVND (reference sequence). In nucleotides, the CDR3 is TGTGCCAGTAGTAGGTTGGGCTACACCGGGGAGCTGTTTTTT. Protein sequence: CASSRLGYTGELFF.

In this sample, this clone turned up a few times. The chain uses TRBV10-3 and TRBJ1-5; TRBD1 agrees at 7 bases. Trimming took 10 bases from V and 3 from J; bases not matched to a gene: 6. Germline V gene data show CDR1 as ENHRY and CDR2 as SYGVKD. This CDR3 contains 13 residues. The CDR3, as DNA: TGTGCCACCAGAGGACAGGCCAATCAGCCCCAGCATTTT. Protein product: CATRGQANQPQHF.

The chain employs TRBV6-2 or TRBV6-3 and TRBJ2-3, with D possibly being TRBD1 (5 bases). The V and J ends lost 2 bases and 5 bases respectively, with 5 bases between them. Germline V CDR1 and CDR2: MNHEY, SVGEGT. The CDR3 extends over 12 amino acids. CDR3: CASSYDRDTQYF. CDR3 nucleotides: TGTGCCAGCAGTTACGACAGAGATACGCAGTATTTT.

The chain carries TRBV27 and TRBJ2-1; 7 nucleotides agree with TRBD2. In germline, CDR1 is MNHEY, CDR2 SMNVEV (reference sequence). V lost 5 bases and J lost 0; bases outside the gene matches: 4. The CDR3 contains 15 residues. CDR3 nucleotide sequence: TGTGCCAGCAGTCCTAGCGGCGACTCCTACAATGAGCAGTTCTTC. This translates into CASSPSGDSYNEQFF.

The chain employs TRBV2 and TRBJ1-1; D perhaps matches TRBD1 (6 bases). CDR1 is SNHLY, CDR2 FYNNEI, per germline. The CDR3 has 14 residues. Trimming took off 6 bases at V and 1 base at J, with 12 bases between the two ends. CDR3 nucleotides: TGTGCCAGCAGCTACGGACAGAAGAACACTGAAGCTTTCTTT. Encoded protein: CASSYGQKNTEAFF.

The rearrangement joins TRBV21-1 to TRBJ2-3; the tabulated D call, TRBD2, remains unverified against the DNA. TRBV21-1 is a recognized pseudogene. The CDR3 consists of 17 residues. The chain's CDR3 is CASSKGADLGGTDTQYF. The CDR3, as DNA: TGTGCCAGCAGCAAAGGCGCCGACCTAGGCGGCACAGATACGCAGTATTTT.

This sequence joins TRBV5-1 and TRBJ1-2; D may be TRBD1 (5 bases). The V end was cut by 2 bases, the J end by 11 bases, with 13 bases between. The germline CDR1 and CDR2 sequences are SGHRS and YFSETQ. This CDR3 comprises 12 residues. CDR3: CASSLRRGWYTF. The CDR3 bases are TGCGCCAGCAGCTTAAGGCGGGGGTGGTACACCTTC. The full variable domain, in which reference TRBV5-1 and TRBJ1-2 provide the parts outside the CDR3, is KAGVTQTPRYLIKTRGQQVTLSCSPISGHRSVSWYQQTPGQGLQFLFEYFSETQRNKGNFPGRFSGRQFSNSRSEMNVSTLELGDSALYLCASSLRRGWYTFGSGTRLTVV.

The J gene is TRBJ1-1, the V gene TRBV4-3, with D perhaps matching TRBD1 (5 bases). This CDR3 is 15 amino acids long. Trimming took off 0 bases at V and 1 base at J, with 9 bases between the two ends. Germline V gene data show CDR1 as LGHNA and CDR2 as YSLEER. The CDR3 protein is CASSQDNTGNTEAFF. The CDR3 nucleotides read TGCGCCAGCAGCCAAGATAATACAGGGAACACTGAAGCTTTCTTT.

This CDR3 is CASSLGLAGAPSSYNEQFF. CDR3 DNA: TGTGCCAGCAGCTTAGGGCTAGCGGGGGCCCCAAGCTCCTACAATGAGCAGTTCTTC. The chain recombines TRBV5-6 with TRBJ2-1; 10 positions match TRBD2. The ends lost 2 bases at V and 0 bases at J; junction bases unmatched: 11. Germline assignment: CDR1 SGHDT and CDR2 YYEEEE. The CDR3 loop spans 19 amino acids.

The rearrangement links TRBV5-8 to TRBJ2-6; 7 bases fit TRBD1. Germline V gene lookup returns CDR1 SGHTS and CDR2 YDEGEE. The V gene end was trimmed by 5 bases and the J gene end by 1 base; junction bases not matched to a gene: 6. The CDR3 length is 16 residues. For the CDR3, the DNA is TGTGCCAGCAGAACGGGACAGAGGTCTGGGGCCAACGTCCTGACTTTC. It yields the protein CASRTGQRSGANVLTF.

J is TRBJ1-1 and V is TRBV4-1; 8 nucleotides align to TRBD1. Per germline, CDR1 MGHRA and CDR2 YSYEKL. CDR3 length: 16 residues. V dropped 3 bases and J dropped 5; count of bases not matched to a gene: 11. The CDR3 DNA follows: TGCGCCAGCAGCCAGGCGTTCAGGGGGCGGGATACTGAAGCTTTCTTT. This codes for CASSQAFRGRDTEAFF.

V gene TRBV7-2 combines with J gene TRBJ1-2, with D maybe TRBD1 (5 bases). This CDR3 region has 14 residues. The germline V gene has CDR1 SGHTA and CDR2 FQGNSA. The V end lost 5 bases, the J end lost 0 bases, and 10 bases lay between the germline ends. CDR3 sequence reads: CASSPARANYGYTF. The CDR3 DNA reads TGTGCCAGCAGCCCAGCCAGGGCTAACTATGGCTACACCTTC. The variable domain in full, completed from reference TRBV7-2 and TRBJ1-2, reads GAGVSQSPSNKVTEKGKDVELRCDPISGHTALYWYRQSLGQGLEFLIYFQGNSAPDKSGLPSDRFSAERTGGSVSTLTIQRTQQEDSAVYLCASSPARANYGYTFGSGTRLTVV.

The table lists this clone with a few counts. The chain carries TRBV7-2 and TRBJ1-5, with 10 bases fitting TRBD1. The V segment lost 5 bases and the J segment 6 bases; nucleotides outside the gene matches: 4. The CDR3 covers 14 residues. Germline V gives CDR1 SGHTA, CDR2 FQGNSA. The CDR3 coding sequence is TGTGCCAGCAGCCGGGACAGGGGAGGTCAGCCCCAGCATTTT. Translation gives CASSRDRGGQPQHF.

This clone was recorded a few times. The chain carries TRBV7-9 and TRBJ1-4, with D hard to call. CDR3 length equals 14 residues. V was shortened by 3 bases and J by 3 bases, with 8 bases between the two germline ends. CDR1 and CDR2 from the germline V gene are SEHNR and FQNEAQ (reference sequence). The CDR3 region is CASSFSSSNEKLFF. CDR3 DNA: TGTGCCAGCAGCTTTTCGTCCTCTAATGAAAAACTGTTTTTT.

V is TRBV5-4 and J is TRBJ2-1, with 7 nucleotides matching TRBD1. This CDR3 has 13 residues. The V and J ends lost 0 bases and 6 bases, in that order; junction bases with no gene match: 0. Germline V gene lookup returns CDR1 SGHNT and CDR2 YYREEE (reference sequence). The CDR3 nucleotides are TGTGCCAGCAGCTTGGACAGGGGCAATGAGCAGTTCTTC. Residues: CASSLDRGNEQFF.

This clone was picked up many times. The rearrangement joins TRBV9 to TRBJ2-2, with 10 bases identical to TRBD1. This CDR3 is built from 15 residues. Unmatched junction bases numbered 2, after V lost 4 bases and J lost 2 bases. Germline V gene sequence: CDR1 SGDLS, CDR2 YYNGEE. Written as DNA, the CDR3 is TGTGCCAGCAGCAGACAGGGGGCAAACACCGGGGAGCTGTTTTTT. Its protein is CASSRQGANTGELFF.

The chain has TRBV7-3 and TRBJ2-1; TRBD1 is a possible D gene (5 bases). The V gene's germline CDR1 is SGHTA and CDR2 FQGTGA. The CDR3 extends over 13 amino acids. Trimming took 6 bases from V and 10 from J, leaving 16 bases between them. CDR3 residues: CASSQDGQGEQFF. The CDR3 nucleotides read TGTGCCAGCAGTCAAGACGGGCAGGGAGAGCAGTTCTTC.

This sequence joins TRBV7-2 and TRBJ2-3; TRBD1 might be the D (5 bases). Deletions cut 5 bases from V and 5 bases from J, with 14 bases between. Germline V gives CDR1 SGHTA, CDR2 FQGNSA. The CDR3 extends over 14 amino acids. The DNA of the CDR3 is TGTGCCAGCAGCCCCCGACAGCCGGGAGATACGCAGTATTTT. This translates into CASSPRQPGDTQYF.

V and J are TRBV7-2 and TRBJ2-5; perhaps TRBD2 as D (7 bases). The CDR3 sequence is 15 residues long. CDR1 and CDR2 from the germline V gene are SGHTA and FQGNSA. V shed 4 bases and J shed 5 bases, with 17 bases lying between them. The CDR3 protein is CASSSIGGLGETQYF. CDR3 sequence (DNA): TGTGCCAGCAGCTCAATCGGGGGGCTTGGGGAGACCCAGTACTTC.

V is TRBV7-2 and J is TRBJ2-5, with D perhaps TRBD2 (6 bases). CDR3 length: 16 residues. V was cut by 1 base and J by 6 bases, with 18 bases left in between. Germline assignment: CDR1 SGHTA and CDR2 FQGNSA. In DNA form, the CDR3 reads TGTGCCAGCAGCTTAGTAGCGGCAGGCGTATCGCAGACCCAGTACTTC. Amino acid sequence: CASSLVAAGVSQTQYF.

A note on this clone: Other DNA sequences of this sample code for an identical CDR3. The rearrangement joins TRBV19 to TRBJ1-1; D might be TRBD1 (5 bases). The CDR3 consists of 13 residues. Trimming took off 6 bases at V and 1 base at J, with 9 bases between the two ends. The V gene's germline CDR1 is LNHDA and CDR2 SQIVND (reference sequence). CDR3 nucleotides: TGTGCCAGTAGGGGCCAGGGGAACACTGAAGCTTTCTTT. It codes for CASRGQGNTEAFF.

Only a few counts were recorded for this clone. The chain recombines TRBV6-2 or TRBV6-3 with TRBJ1-5, with 7 bases that match TRBD1. From germline, CDR1 is MNHEY and CDR2 SVGEGT. Germline trimming cut 5 bases from V and 9 bases from J; bases unmatched to any gene: 10. The CDR3 spans 14 residues. CDR3 protein: CASSPGQVTWPQHF. The CDR3 nucleotides are TGTGCCAGCAGTCCCGGACAGGTGACCTGGCCCCAGCATTTT.

V gene TRBV11-3 combines with J gene TRBJ2-1; the match to TRBD2 covers 9 bases. Germline-derived CDR1 and CDR2 are SGHNT and YENEEA. J lost 10 bases, V lost 6 bases, and 4 bases had no gene match. This CDR3 spans 12 amino acids. The CDR3 region has the DNA TGTGCCAGCAGTTTTACTAGCGGGGAGCAGTTCTTC. Its protein product is CASSFTSGEQFF.

The chain links TRBV5-6 to TRBJ1-2; D uncertain. The CDR3 has 13 amino acids. Germline loops: CDR1 SGHDT, CDR2 YYEEEE. Trimming pared 6 bases from V and 2 bases from J, leaving 11 bases between. CDR3 DNA sequence: TGTGCCAGCACCCGCCCGGGAAACTATGGCTACACCTTC. Translated, it gives CASTRPGNYGYTF.

The rearrangement joins TRBV2 to TRBJ1-6, with TRBD1 as a possible D gene (5 bases). V was shortened by 3 bases and J by 10 bases, with 13 bases between the two germline ends. CDR1 and CDR2 from the germline V gene are SNHLY and FYNNEI. There are 14 residues in the CDR3. The CDR3 DNA reads as TGTGCCAGCAGTGAGGGGGGTCGCGGGTCACCCCTCCACTTT. Amino acid sequence: CASSEGGRGSPLHF.

This chain connects TRBV4-2 to TRBJ2-3; the match to TRBD2 covers 9 bases. V dropped 4 bases and J dropped 0; count of bases not matched to a gene: 5. The CDR3 is made up of 16 amino acids. Per the germline V gene, CDR1 is LGHNA and CDR2 is YNFKEQ. This CDR3 is CASSRAAGGSTDTQYF. CDR3 DNA sequence: TGTGCCAGCAGCCGGGCAGCGGGGGGCAGCACAGATACGCAGTATTTT.

This chain links TRBV19 with TRBJ1-5, with D unresolved. V was clipped by 8 bases and J by 4 bases, with 6 bases between them. The CDR3 length is 11 residues. Germline values: CDR1 LNHDA, CDR2 SQIVND (reference sequence). The CDR3 coding sequence is TGTGCCAGTCCAGGAAATCAGCCCCAGCATTTT. It yields the protein CASPGNQPQHF. The variable domain in full, with the rest retrieved from reference TRBV19 and TRBJ1-5, is DGGITQSPKYLFRKEGQNVTLSCEQNLNHDAMYWYRQDPGQGLRLIYYSQIVNDFQKGDIAEGYSVSREKKESFPLTVTSAQKNPTAFYLCASPGNQPQHFGDGTRLSIL.